Below are 6 T cell receptor beta chains sequenced from a single sample in a study of beta chain features in type 1 diabetes. The entirety of the isolated RNA underwent reverse transcription, so expressed TCRB transcripts were sequenced. Sequencing used immunoSEQ multiplex PCR; TCRdb keeps in-frame clones, though not all of them. The sample contains roughly 300,000 clones, 8% of which appear only once. The sample consisted of central memory CD4+ T cells from blood. These receptors were taken from a woman between 18 and 29 years old in good health.

The CDR3: CASSYERGNQETQYF. CDR3 bases: TGTGCCAGCAGTTATGAGCGGGGAAACCAAGAGACCCAGTACTTC. The J gene is TRBJ2-5, the V gene TRBV6-6, with 7 bases lining up with TRBD2. The germline V gene has CDR1 MNHNY and CDR2 SVGAGI (reference sequence). The V and J ends lost 3 bases and 0 bases, in that order; junction bases with no gene match: 4. This CDR3 has 15 amino acids.

Ten or more counts support this clone. V is TRBV4-3 and J is TRBJ2-4; either TRBD1 or TRBD2 may supply D (6 bases each). V lost 2 bases and J lost 4, with 15 bases in between. The germline CDR1 and CDR2 sequences are LGHNA and YSLEER. This CDR3 has 16 amino acids. The CDR3 reads CASSQRPGGLKNIQYF. Written as DNA, the CDR3 is TGCGCCAGCAGCCAAAGGCCCGGGGGCCTAAAAAACATTCAGTACTTC.

This clone was picked up a small number of times. The rearrangement links TRBV27 to TRBJ2-1; 12 bases agree with TRBD2. J lost 8 bases, V lost 2 bases, and 4 bases had no gene match. Germline CDR1 reads MNHEY; CDR2 reads SMNVEV (reference sequence). This CDR3 is 15 amino acids long. CDR3 sequence: CASSLRTSGKDEQFF. The CDR3 DNA sequence: TGTGCCAGCAGTTTAAGGACTAGCGGGAAGGATGAGCAGTTCTTC.

This clone was seen more than once but under ten times. It is likely a read error: a sequence one base away is far more abundant. The J gene is TRBJ2-6, the V gene TRBV4-2; D gene unclear. The CDR3 has 13 amino acids. Germline CDR1 reads LGHNA; CDR2 reads YNFKEQ. The V end was cut by 5 bases, the J end by 2 bases, with 4 bases between. CDR3 nucleotide sequence: TGTGCCAGCAGCTTAGCTGGGGCCAACGTCCTGACTTTC. Amino acid sequence: CASSLAGANVLTF.

V gene TRBV4-3 combines with J gene TRBJ2-2, with no clear D. The V end was cut by 0 bases, the J end by 4 bases, with 6 bases between. This CDR3 region has 14 residues. The germline CDR1 and CDR2 sequences are LGHNA and YSLEER. CDR3 region: CASSQDFSTGELFF. CDR3 in DNA: TGCGCCAGCAGCCAAGATTTCAGCACCGGGGAGCTGTTTTTT.

This chain links TRBV14 with TRBJ2-5, with D perhaps matching TRBD1 (5 bases). This CDR3 spans 15 amino acids. Trimming left V 3 bases short and J 7 bases short, with 18 bases between. Germline CDR1 reads SGHDN; CDR2 reads FVKESK. CDR3 nucleotides: TGTGCCAGCAGCCACGGCTCGATTGTTAGGGGGACCCAGTACTTC. It codes for CASSHGSIVRGTQYF.